This T cell receptor beta chain was sequenced for a study of metastatic and nonmetastatic thyroid tumors. Study-wide context: Both malignant and benign thyroid patients supplied peripheral blood and tumor or nodule tissue samples, across which the repertoires of these patients were then compared.

With 6 bases clipped from V and 7 bases from J, the junction kept 11 bases outside the gene matches. CDR1 and CDR2 (germline): MDHEN, SYDVKM. The CDR3 consists of 15 residues. No treatment of any kind had been given to any patient before thyroid surgery. Whole-study results and caveats: For both blood and tumor, malignant thyroid tumors reportedly showed significantly higher TCR beta diversity than benign nodules did.

Original handling: Clinicopathological groups supplied CDR3 differences that were used to build a distant-metastasis classifier for papillary thyroid cancer. From the PCR reads, TCRdb re-called clones with MiXCR. TCRdb assigned the V and J calls; the authors' analysis was not used. The sample carries under 9,000 clones, 25% to 35% recorded once. This clone has a handful of counts. Its antigen is not identified. This chain joins TRBV28 and TRBJ2-1; 8 nucleotides agree with TRBD2. The sequence derives from a female donor with papillary thyroid cancer or a benign thyroid nodule (not recorded which). Some clones in this sample may be carry-over from other donors' samples. The sequenced sample consisted of tumor tissue. CDR3 DNA: TGTGCCAGCAGGCCCCTGTCGGGAGGGTGGAATGAGCAGTTCTTC. This codes for CASRPLSGGWNEQFF. Supplemented by reference TRBV28 and TRBJ2-1, the full variable domain reads DVKVTQSSRYLVKRTGEKVFLECVQDMDHENMFWYRQDPGLGLRLIYFSYDVKMKEKGDIPEGYSVSREKKERFSLILESASTNQTSMYLCASRPLSGGWNEQFFGPGTRLTVL.